The T cell receptor (beta chain) described here comes from a study of vaccination and CD4 T cells after COVID-19. About the research overall: The study enrolled six male and four female convalescents, two of whom were Hispanic. Between diagnosis and the drawing of post-COVID samples lay a median around 110 days (range 35 to 161). Whole-study findings and limits: Spike mono-reactive status applied to 304 of 307 vaccine-specific clones in convalescent patients.

Remarks on this clonotype: Its target is unknown.

Germline CDR1 reads LNHDA; CDR2 reads SQIVND (reference sequence). The CDR3 consists of 13 residues. The V gene lost 8 bases and the J gene lost 3 bases, with 14 bases spanning the gap. Treatment in this sample: approximately 10-day PBMC culture with coronavirus spike peptide pools or control peptides (ViraFEST assay). The Oncomine TCR Beta short-read assay sequenced DNA from cultured CD4+ T cells. The template was genomic DNA from cultured CD4+ T cells. One entry per CDR3 protein results from TCRdb running MiXCR on the PCR reads. The repertoire holds around 18,000 distinct CDR3 sequences, about 56% seen once, with approximately 6.6% in the top ten.

This specimen was CD4+ T cells from blood, cultured in vitro, taken before SARS-CoV-2 vaccination. The rearrangement links TRBV19 to TRBJ2-7; D is perhaps TRBD2 (5 bases). This TCR derives from a human donor who had recovered from COVID-19. The CDR3 protein is CASRRTGDYEQYF. The CDR3, as DNA: TGTGCCAGTCGAAGGACTGGGGACTACGAGCAGTACTTC.